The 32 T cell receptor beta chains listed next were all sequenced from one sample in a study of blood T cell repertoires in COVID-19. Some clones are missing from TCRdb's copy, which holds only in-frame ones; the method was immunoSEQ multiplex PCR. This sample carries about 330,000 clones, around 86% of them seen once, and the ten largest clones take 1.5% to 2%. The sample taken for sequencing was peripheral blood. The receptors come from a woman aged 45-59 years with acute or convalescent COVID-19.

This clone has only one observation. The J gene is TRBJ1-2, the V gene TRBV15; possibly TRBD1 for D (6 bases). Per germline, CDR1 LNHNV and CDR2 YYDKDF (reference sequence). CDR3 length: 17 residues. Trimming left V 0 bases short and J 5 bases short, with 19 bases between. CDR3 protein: CATSRDLSAGARYGYTF. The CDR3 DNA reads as TGTGCCACCAGCAGAGATCTTAGTGCGGGGGCAAGGTATGGCTACACCTTC.

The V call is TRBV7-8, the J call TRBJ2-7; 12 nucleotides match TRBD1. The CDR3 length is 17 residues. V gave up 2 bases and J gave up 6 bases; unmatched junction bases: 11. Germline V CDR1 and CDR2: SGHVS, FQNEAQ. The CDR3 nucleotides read TGTGCCAGCAGCTTATCCGGGACAGGGGGCCTCCTGAGCGAGCAGTACTTC. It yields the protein CASSLSGTGGLLSEQYF.

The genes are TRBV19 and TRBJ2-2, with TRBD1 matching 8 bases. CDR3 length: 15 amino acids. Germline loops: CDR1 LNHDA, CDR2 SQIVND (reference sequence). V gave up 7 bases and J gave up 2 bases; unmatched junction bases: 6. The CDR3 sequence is CASTAQGANTGELFF. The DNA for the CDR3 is TGTGCCAGTACGGCCCAGGGGGCCAACACCGGGGAGCTGTTTTTT.

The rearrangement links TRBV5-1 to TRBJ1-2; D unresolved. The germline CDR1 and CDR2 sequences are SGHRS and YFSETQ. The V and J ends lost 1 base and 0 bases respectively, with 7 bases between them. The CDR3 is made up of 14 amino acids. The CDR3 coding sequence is TGCGCCAGCAGCTTGCGGGTTTCTAACTATGGCTACACCTTC. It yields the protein CASSLRVSNYGYTF.

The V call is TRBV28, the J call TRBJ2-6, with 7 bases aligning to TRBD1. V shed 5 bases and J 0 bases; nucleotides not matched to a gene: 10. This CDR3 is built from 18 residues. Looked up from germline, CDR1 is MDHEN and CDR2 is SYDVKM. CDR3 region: CASSRHWTGFSGANVLTF. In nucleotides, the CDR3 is TGTGCCAGCAGTCGACACTGGACAGGTTTCTCTGGGGCCAACGTCCTGACTTTC.

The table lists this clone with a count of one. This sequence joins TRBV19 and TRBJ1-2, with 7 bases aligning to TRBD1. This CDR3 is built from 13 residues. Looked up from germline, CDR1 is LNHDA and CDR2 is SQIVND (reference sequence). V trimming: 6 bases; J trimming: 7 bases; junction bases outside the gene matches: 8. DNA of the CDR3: TGTGCCAGTAGCCTTACAGGGGTAGGTGGCTACACCTTC. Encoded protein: CASSLTGVGGYTF.

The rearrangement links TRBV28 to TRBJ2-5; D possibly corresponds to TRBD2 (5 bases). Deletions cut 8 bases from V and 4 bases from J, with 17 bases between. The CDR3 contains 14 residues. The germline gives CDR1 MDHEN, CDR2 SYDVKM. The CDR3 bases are TGTGCCAGCGGGAGTTATCGCATGGGAGAGACCCAGTACTTC. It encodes CASGSYRMGETQYF.

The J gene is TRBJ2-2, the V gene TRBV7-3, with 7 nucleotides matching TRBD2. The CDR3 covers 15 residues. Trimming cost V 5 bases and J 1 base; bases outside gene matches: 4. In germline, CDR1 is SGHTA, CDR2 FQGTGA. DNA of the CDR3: TGTGCCAGCAGCCAGCTAGCGGTGAACACCGGGGAGCTGTTTTTT. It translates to CASSQLAVNTGELFF.

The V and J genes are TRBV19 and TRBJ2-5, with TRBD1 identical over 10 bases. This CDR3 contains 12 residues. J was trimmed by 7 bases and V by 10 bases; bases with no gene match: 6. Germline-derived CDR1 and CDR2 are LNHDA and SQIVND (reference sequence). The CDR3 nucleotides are TGTGCCACAGGGACAGGGGAGGGGACCCAGTACTTC. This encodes CATGTGEGTQYF.

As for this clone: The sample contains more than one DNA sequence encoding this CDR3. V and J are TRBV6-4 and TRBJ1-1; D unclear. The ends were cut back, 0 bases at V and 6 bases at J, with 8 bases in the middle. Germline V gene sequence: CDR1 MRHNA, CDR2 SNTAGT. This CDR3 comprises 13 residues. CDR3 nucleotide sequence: TGTGCCAGCAGTGACTCGGGAGGTGCTGAAGCTTTCTTT. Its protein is CASSDSGGAEAFF.

CDR3 sequence reads: CASRTPGQNTGELFF. The CDR3 coding sequence is TGTGCCAGCAGGACTCCGGGACAAAACACCGGGGAGCTGTTTTTT. The chain carries TRBV6-5 and TRBJ2-2; weak D call: TRBD1 (6 bases). The V and J ends lost 6 bases and 2 bases respectively, with 13 bases between them. CDR3 length: 15 residues. CDR1 and CDR2 (germline): MNHEY, SVGAGI.

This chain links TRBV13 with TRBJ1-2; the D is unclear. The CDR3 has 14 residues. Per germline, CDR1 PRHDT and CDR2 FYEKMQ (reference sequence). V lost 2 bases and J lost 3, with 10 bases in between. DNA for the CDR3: TGTGCCAGCAGCTTATCTCGGGAAGACTATGGCTACACCTTC. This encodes CASSLSREDYGYTF.

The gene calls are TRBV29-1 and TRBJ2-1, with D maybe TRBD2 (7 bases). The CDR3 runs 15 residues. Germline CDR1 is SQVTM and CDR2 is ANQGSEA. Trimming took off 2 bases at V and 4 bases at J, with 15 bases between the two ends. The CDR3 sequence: CSVELKRGGYNEQFF. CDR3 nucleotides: TGCAGCGTTGAATTAAAGAGGGGGGGGTACAATGAGCAGTTCTTC.

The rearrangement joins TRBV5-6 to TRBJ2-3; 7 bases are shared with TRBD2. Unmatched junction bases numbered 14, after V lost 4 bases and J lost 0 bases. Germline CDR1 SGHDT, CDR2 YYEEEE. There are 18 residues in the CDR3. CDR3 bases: TGTGCCAGCAGCCCGGACGGTGGGGGGGGAGCGAGCACAGATACGCAGTATTTT. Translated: CASSPDGGGGASTDTQYF.

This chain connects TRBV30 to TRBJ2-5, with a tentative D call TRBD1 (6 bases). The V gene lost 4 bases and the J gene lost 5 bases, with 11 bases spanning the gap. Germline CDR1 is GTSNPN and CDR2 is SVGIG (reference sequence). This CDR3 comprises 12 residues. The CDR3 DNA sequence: TGTGCCTGGAAGGGGGTTGGGGAGACCCAGTACTTC. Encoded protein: CAWKGVGETQYF.

The CDR3 bases are TGTGCCTGGGCAATTAGCGGGGGGAATTCAGATACGCAGTATTTT. The encoded protein is CAWAISGGNSDTQYF. V usage is TRBV30 and J usage is TRBJ2-3, with 10 bases identical to TRBD2. The CDR3 length is 15 residues. V gave up 5 bases and J gave up 4 bases; unmatched junction bases: 9. Germline V gene lookup returns CDR1 GTSNPN and CDR2 SVGIG (reference sequence).

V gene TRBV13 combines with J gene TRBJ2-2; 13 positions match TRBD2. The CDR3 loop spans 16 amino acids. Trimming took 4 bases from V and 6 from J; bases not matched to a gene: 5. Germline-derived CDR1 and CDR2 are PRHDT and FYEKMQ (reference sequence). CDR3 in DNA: TGTGCCAGCAGCTCCGGACTAGCGGGAGTGGCCGGGGAGCTGTTTTTT. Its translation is CASSSGLAGVAGELFF. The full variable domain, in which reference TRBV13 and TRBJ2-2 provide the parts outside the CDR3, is AAGVIQSPRHLIKEKRETATLKCYPIPRHDTVYWYQQGPGQDPQFLISFYEKMQSDKGSIPDRFSAQQFSDYHSELNMSSLELGDSALYFCASSSGLAGVAGELFFGEGSRLTVL.

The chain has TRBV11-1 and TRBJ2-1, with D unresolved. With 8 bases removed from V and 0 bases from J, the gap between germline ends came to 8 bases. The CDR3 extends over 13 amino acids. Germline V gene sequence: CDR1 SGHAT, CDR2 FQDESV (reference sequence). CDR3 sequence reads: CASEALSYNEQFF. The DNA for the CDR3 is TGTGCCAGCGAGGCCCTCTCCTACAATGAGCAGTTCTTC.

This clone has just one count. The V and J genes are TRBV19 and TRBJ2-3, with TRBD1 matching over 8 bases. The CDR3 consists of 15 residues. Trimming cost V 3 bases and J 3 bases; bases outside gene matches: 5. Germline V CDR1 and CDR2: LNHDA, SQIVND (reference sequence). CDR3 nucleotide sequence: TGTGCCAGTAGTATGGCAGGGGGCGCGACAGATACGCAGTATTTT. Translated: CASSMAGGATDTQYF.

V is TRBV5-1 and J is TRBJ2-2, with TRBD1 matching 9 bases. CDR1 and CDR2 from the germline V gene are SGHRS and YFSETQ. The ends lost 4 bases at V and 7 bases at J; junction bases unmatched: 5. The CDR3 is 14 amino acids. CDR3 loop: CASSAGTGNGELFF. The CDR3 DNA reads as TGCGCCAGCAGCGCGGGGACAGGGAACGGGGAGCTGTTTTTT. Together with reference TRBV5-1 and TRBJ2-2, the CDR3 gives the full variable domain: KAGVTQTPRYLIKTRGQQVTLSCSPISGHRSVSWYQQTPGQGLQFLFEYFSETQRNKGNFPGRFSGRQFSNSRSEMNVSTLELGDSALYLCASSAGTGNGELFFGEGSRLTVL.

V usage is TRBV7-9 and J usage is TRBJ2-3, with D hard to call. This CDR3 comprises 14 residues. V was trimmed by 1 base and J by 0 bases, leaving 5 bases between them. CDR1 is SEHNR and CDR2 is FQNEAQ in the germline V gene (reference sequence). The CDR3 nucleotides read TGTGCCAGCAGCTTAGGCTATAGCACAGATACGCAGTATTTT. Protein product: CASSLGYSTDTQYF.

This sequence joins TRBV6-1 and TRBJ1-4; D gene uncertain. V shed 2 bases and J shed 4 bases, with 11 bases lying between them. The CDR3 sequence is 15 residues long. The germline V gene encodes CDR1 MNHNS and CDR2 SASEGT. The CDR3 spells CASSELNSGNEKLFF. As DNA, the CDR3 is TGTGCCAGCAGTGAATTGAACAGCGGTAATGAAAAACTGTTTTTT.

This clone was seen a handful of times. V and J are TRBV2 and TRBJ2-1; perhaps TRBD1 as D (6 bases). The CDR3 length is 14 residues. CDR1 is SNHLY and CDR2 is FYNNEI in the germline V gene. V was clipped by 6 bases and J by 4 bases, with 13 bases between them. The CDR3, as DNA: TGTGCCAGCAGACCCGGGACATATTACAATGAGCAGTTCTTC. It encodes CASRPGTYYNEQFF.

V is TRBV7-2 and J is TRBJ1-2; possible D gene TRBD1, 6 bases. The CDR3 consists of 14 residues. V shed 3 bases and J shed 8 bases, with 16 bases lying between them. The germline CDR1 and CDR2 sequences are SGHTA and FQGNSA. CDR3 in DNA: TGTGCCAGCAGCTTTCGCAGGGGCGGGGGGGGCTACACCTTC. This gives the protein CASSFRRGGGGYTF.

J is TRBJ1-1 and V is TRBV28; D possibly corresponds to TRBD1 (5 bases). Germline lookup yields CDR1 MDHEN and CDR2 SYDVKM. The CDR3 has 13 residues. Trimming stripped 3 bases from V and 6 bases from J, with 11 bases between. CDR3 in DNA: TGTGCCAGCAGTTTTCCTCCAGGGCCTGAAGCTTTCTTT. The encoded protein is CASSFPPGPEAFF.

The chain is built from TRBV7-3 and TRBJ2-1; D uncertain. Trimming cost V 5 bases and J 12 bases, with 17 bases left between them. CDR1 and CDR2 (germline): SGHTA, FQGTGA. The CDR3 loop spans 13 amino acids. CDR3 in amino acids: CASSPQAFYGQFF. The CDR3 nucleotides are TGTGCCAGCAGCCCCCAGGCCTTTTACGGGCAGTTCTTC. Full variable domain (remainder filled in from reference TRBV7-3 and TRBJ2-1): GAGVSQTPSNKVTEKGKYVELRCDPISGHTALYWYRQSLGQGPEFLIYFQGTGAADDSGLPNDRFFAVRPEGSVSTLKIQRTERGDSAVYLCASSPQAFYGQFFGPGTRLTVL.

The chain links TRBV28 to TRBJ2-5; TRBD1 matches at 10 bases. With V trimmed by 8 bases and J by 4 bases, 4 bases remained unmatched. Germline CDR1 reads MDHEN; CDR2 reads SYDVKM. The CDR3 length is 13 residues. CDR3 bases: TGTGCCAGCGGCCGGGACAGGGGAGAGACCCAGTACTTC. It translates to CASGRDRGETQYF.

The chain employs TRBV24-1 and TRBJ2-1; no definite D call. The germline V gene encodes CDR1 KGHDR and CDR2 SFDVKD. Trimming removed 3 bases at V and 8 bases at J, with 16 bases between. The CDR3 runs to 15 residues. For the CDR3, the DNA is TGTGCCACCAGTGATCTTACAACAAACGTCCATGAGCAGTTCTTC. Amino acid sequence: CATSDLTTNVHEQFF.

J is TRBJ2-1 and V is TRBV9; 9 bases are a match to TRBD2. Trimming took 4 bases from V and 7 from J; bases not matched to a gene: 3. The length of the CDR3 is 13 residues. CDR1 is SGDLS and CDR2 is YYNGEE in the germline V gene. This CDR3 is CASSPREGNEQFF. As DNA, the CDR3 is TGTGCCAGCAGCCCGCGGGAGGGGAATGAGCAGTTCTTC.

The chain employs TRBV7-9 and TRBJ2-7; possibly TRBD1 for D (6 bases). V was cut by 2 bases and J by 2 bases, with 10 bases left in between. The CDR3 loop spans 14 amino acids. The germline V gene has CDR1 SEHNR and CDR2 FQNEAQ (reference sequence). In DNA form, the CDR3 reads TGTGCCAGCAGCTTACAGGGGTCGACCTACGAGCAGTACTTC. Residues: CASSLQGSTYEQYF.

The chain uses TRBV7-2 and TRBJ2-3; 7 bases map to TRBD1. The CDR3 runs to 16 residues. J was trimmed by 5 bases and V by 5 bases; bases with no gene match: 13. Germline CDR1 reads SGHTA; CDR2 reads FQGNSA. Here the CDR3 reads CASSRSGTEEGDTQYF. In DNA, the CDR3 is TGTGCCAGCAGCCGTTCCGGGACAGAAGAGGGAGATACGCAGTATTTT. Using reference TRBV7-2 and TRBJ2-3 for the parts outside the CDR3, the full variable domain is GAGVSQSPSNKVTEKGKDVELRCDPISGHTALYWYRQSLGQGLEFLIYFQGNSAPDKSGLPSDRFSAERTGGSVSTLTIQRTQQEDSAVYLCASSRSGTEEGDTQYFGPGTRLTVL.

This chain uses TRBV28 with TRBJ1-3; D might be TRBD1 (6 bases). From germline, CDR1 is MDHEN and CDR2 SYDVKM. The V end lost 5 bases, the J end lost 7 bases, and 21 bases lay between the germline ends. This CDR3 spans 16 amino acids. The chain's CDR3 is CASSPPGDRRLNTIYF. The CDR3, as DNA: TGTGCCAGCAGTCCACCAGGGGACCGCCGCCTGAACACCATATATTTT.